This record looks at one T cell receptor beta chain sequence and its context. No antigen is known for it. TEMRA cells were FACS-enriched and CD8+ and CD4+ T cells negatively isolated. This sample is part of a study of CD8 T cells in Susac syndrome. Study-level points and caveats: None of the CD4+ T cell repertoires in Susac syndrome showed clonal expansion.

The V and J ends lost 7 bases and 4 bases, in that order; junction bases with no gene match: 6. CDR1 and CDR2 (germline): LNHDA, SQIVND (reference sequence). CDR3 length equals 14 residues. Random hexamers were used to reverse transcribe the RNA input (about 0.5 to 1 ug). One entry per CDR3 protein, called by TCRdb with MiXCR from the immunoSEQ multiplex PCR reads. Of fewer than 200,000 distinct CDR3 sequences detected, roughly 90% appear once; the ten largest clones hold about 0.1%. V is TRBV19 and J is TRBJ1-4, with 7 bases matching TRBD1. Sequencing input: CD4+ T cells from PBMCs. This clonotype originated in a human donor with Susac syndrome. CDR3 DNA sequence: TGTGCCAGTACAACTCGGGACAGTAATGAAAAACTGTTTTTT. Its translation: CASTTRDSNEKLFF.